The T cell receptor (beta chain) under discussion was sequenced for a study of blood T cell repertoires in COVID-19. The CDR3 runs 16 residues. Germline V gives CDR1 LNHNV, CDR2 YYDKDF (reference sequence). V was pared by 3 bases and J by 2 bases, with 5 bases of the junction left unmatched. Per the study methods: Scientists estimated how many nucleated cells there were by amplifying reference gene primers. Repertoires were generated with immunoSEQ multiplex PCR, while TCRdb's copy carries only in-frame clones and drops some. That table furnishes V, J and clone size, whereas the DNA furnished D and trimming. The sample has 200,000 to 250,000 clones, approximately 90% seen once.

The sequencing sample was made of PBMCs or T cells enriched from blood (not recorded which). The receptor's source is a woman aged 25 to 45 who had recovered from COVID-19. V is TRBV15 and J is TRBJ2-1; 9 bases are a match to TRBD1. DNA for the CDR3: TGTGCCACCAGCAGCTACAGGGGGCAGGCCTACAATGAGCAGTTCTTC. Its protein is CATSSYRGQAYNEQFF.